The entry that follows covers one T cell receptor beta chain sequence. Its antigen is not identified. The sample comes from a study of beta chain features in type 1 diabetes. General study results and limits: The study left unresolved whether HLA type influences TCRB rearrangement.

Reverse transcribing all isolated RNA meant expressed TCRB transcripts were sequenced. Profiled with immunoSEQ multiplex PCR; TCRdb holds only in-frame clones, not every one. The table lists 300,000 to 350,000 clones, 6.5% to 10% of them singletons. The CDR3 length is 15 residues. The V end was cut by 5 bases, the J end by 2 bases, with 16 bases between. Per germline, CDR1 SEHNR and CDR2 FQNEAQ (reference sequence). Sorting with CD45RO/CCR7/CD25/CD127/CD95/CD27 yielded naive, central memory, regulatory and stem-like memory CD4+ cells. The rearrangement joins TRBV7-9 to TRBJ2-7; no clear D. This clonotype originated in a woman between 18 and 29 years old in good health. What was sequenced was central memory CD4+ T cells from blood. The CDR3, as DNA: TGTGCCAGCAGCGAAGTCTGGGCAGGCACCTACGAGCAGTACTTC. It codes for CASSEVWAGTYEQYF.